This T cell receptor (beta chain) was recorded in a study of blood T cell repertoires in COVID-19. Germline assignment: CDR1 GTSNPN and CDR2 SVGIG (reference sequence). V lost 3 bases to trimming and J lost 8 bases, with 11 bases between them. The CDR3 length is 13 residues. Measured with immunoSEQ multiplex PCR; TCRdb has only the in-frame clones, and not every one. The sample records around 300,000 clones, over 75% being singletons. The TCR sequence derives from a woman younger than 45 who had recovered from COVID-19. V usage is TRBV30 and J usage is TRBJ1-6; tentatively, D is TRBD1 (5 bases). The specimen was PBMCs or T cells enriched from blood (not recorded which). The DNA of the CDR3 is TGTGCCTGGAGATGGGGGGGGGATTCACCCCTCCACTTT. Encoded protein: CAWRWGGDSPLHF.